This T cell receptor beta chain is from a study of T cells after yellow fever vaccination. Study-level results: The CD4 and CD8 compartments had a small share of their clonotypes in common. The booster response re-showed most primary clones: 96% CD4, around 90% CD8.

MiXCR, run by TCRdb on the 5' RACE reads, gives a single entry per CDR3 protein. The sample has 550,000 to 750,000 distinct CDR3 sequences, roughly 12% seen once. Germline CDR1 and CDR2: SGHRS and YFSETQ. Trimming removed 6 bases at V and 0 bases at J, with 9 bases between. The CDR3 loop spans 14 amino acids. This clonotype was recorded a few times. The target antigen is unknown. This receptor was taken from a man aged 25 to 40 who received the YFV17D yellow fever vaccine. The rearrangement joins TRBV5-1 to TRBJ2-2; D unresolved. The sequencing used PBMCs, collected on the day of the yellow fever booster vaccination. The CDR3 DNA follows: TGCGCCAGCACCCCCAAGCCGAACACCGGGGAGCTGTTTTTT. The encoded protein is CASTPKPNTGELFF. The full variable domain, completed using reference TRBV5-1 and TRBJ2-2, is KAGVTQTPRYLIKTRGQQVTLSCSPISGHRSVSWYQQTPGQGLQFLFEYFSETQRNKGNFPGRFSGRQFSNSRSEMNVSTLELGDSALYLCASTPKPNTGELFFGEGSRLTVL.